This T cell receptor beta chain was obtained from a study of blood T cell repertoires in COVID-19. The trim removed 2 bases at V and 9 bases at J, leaving 4 bases unmatched. The CDR3 is 15 amino acids. Germline V gene sequence: CDR1 WNHNN, CDR2 SYGVQD (reference sequence). Sequencing used immunoSEQ multiplex PCR; TCRdb keeps in-frame clones, though not all of them. The table lists 77,000 or so clones, roughly 70% of them singletons. The sample was peripheral blood. V and J are TRBV10-1 and TRBJ2-1, with 13 positions matching TRBD2. This TCR came from a human donor with acute or convalescent COVID-19. The donor label of this sample is uncertain. The CDR3 region is CASSETSGGASEQFF. For the CDR3, the DNA is TGCGCCAGCAGTGAGACTAGCGGGGGGGCGAGTGAGCAGTTCTTC.